This TCR beta chain was sequenced in a study of vaccination effects on CD4 cells after COVID-19 (dated by TCRdb to 2022 to 2024). Describing the broader study: Post-vaccine samples across the study were collected a median of 72 days after the second dose, with a range of 14 to 241. SARS-CoV-2 spike-specific CD4+ TCR repertoires from before and after mRNA vaccination were compared in COVID-19 convalescent patients and in infection-naive vaccine recipients. Altogether, around 9 COVID-19 convalescent patients and a few SARS-CoV-2-naive healthy vaccine recipients made up the full study. Cultures from other donors in the study were sequenced using the Oncomine TCR Beta short-read assay on an Illumina iSeq 100.

The CDR3 goes from the cysteine to the phenylalanine over 14 residues. Only CDR3 DNA is held: 42 bases, read in frame from base 1. The germline V gene supplies CDR1 SGHTA and CDR2 FQGTGA. At the junction V is shortened by 4 bases and J by 2 bases, with 6 bases in between. This clone has just a few counts. Its antigen remains undetermined. The sample holds no much larger clone one base away, and base qualities are not on file. To identify antigen-specific CD4+ T cell clonotypes by their expansion, the ViraFEST assay first stimulated PBMC with viral peptide pools and then applied TCR sequencing. After 10 to 11 days of culture, CD4+ T cells were isolated with the EasySep CD4+ T cell isolation kit. Each participant received two doses of an mRNA SARS-CoV-2 vaccine, either BNT162b2 or mRNA-1273. Healthy vaccine recipients had no prior SARS-CoV-2 infection, confirmed by negative nucleocapsid antibodies before and after vaccination. A few million PBMC per well were cultured in IMDM with around 5% human AB serum, 8 to 10 IU/ml IL-2 and gentamicin, plus 10 ug/ml peptides. On days 3 and 7, half of the culture medium was replaced with fresh IL-2-containing medium. Unless noted otherwise, every peptide stimulation condition was grown in triplicate wells. PBMC were separated from whole blood using Ficoll-Paque Plus gradient centrifugation and were then either cryopreserved at -140C or used fresh. The overlapping peptide pools covered the spike proteins of SARS-CoV-2 as well as those of the common cold coronaviruses HCoV-NL63, HCoV-OC43 and HCoV-229E. Genomic DNA was extracted from cultured CD4+ T cells with the QIAamp micro DNA kit.

The method was the immunoSEQ multiplex PCR assay. DNA from the cultured and isolated CD4+ T cells underwent TCR beta CDR3 sequencing. The source study handled its data this way. Non-productive TCR sequences were removed and reads were trimmed to the CDR3 region, keeping CDR3s of at least 7 amino acids. Antigen-specific clonotypes were identified with the MANAFEST web app by comparing expansion in peptide wells against reference cultures. To be called positive, a clone needed expansion at FDR<0.05 compared with the reference and with all other wells, an odds ratio greater than 5, and a frequency greater than 0.1% in two replicate wells. A clonotype was called cross-reactive if it was significantly expanded both in SARS-CoV-2 spike wells and in at least one common cold coronavirus spike condition. Levenshtein distance calculated with the stringdist R package was used to assess CDR3 similarity, and unrooted trees were constructed with ape in R 3.6.1. The table was pulled from immuneACCESS by TCRdb, which kept in-frame rearrangements only. Such tables lose some clones; where checked, under half of the loss comes from unresolved V genes, and the rest has no known cause. For V, J and clone size, that table is used; D and trimming come from the DNA. The sample records over 80,000 clones, around 77% of which are singletons. The ten most abundant clones make up about 1% of the sample.

Here is what the overall study found, with its caveats: In healthy vaccine recipients, vaccine-induced clones were almost all SARS-CoV-2 mono-reactive, with only 1 of 255 being cross-reactive with common cold coronaviruses. Limitations of the study were the small number of convalescent patients and the absence of early post-infection timepoints. Marked clonal contraction was observed in both infection-induced and vaccine-induced clones at late post-vaccination timepoints, consistent with waning T cell responses.

This clonotype originated in a human donor who received a COVID-19 vaccine. The chain employs TRBV7-3 and TRBJ2-6; no D gene can be assigned with confidence. Sequencing used CD4+ T cells from PBMCs cultured with HCoV-OC43 spike peptides, obtained after COVID-19 vaccination. What the cell subset or site label conveys for this sample: HCoV-OC43 spike overlapping peptide pool stimulation. The CDR3 reads as follows: CASSSRTGANVLTF. The DNA reads as follows: TGTGCCAGCAGCTCGCGAACTGGGGCCAACGTCCTGACTTTC.